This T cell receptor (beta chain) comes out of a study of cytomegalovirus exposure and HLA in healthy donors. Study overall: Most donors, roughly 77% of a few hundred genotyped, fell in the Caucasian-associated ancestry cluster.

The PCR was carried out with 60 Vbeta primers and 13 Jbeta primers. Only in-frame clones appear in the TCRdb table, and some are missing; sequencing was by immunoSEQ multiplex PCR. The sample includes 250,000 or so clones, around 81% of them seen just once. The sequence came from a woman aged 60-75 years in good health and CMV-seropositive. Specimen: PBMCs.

The CDR3 coding sequence is TGCGCCAGCAGCGACCCCTCTAGCGGGAGTTTCCACGAGCAGTACTTC. Residues: CASSDPSSGSFHEQYF. This sequence joins TRBV5-1 and TRBJ2-7; 10 bases are shared with TRBD2. CDR3 length: 16 residues. With 4 bases clipped from V and 5 bases from J, the junction kept 12 bases outside the gene matches. In germline, CDR1 is SGHRS, CDR2 YFSETQ.